This T cell receptor beta chain was observed in a study of cytomegalovirus exposure and HLA in healthy donors. General observations from the study: Reported performance of the classifier showed diagnosis of cytomegalovirus status with high specificity and sensitivity. Most TCR sequences were seen very rarely across donors, but some public TCRs occurred in many.

V lost 7 bases and J lost 6; bases outside the gene matches: 8. The CDR3 loop spans 14 amino acids. Germline V gene lookup returns CDR1 MDHEN and CDR2 SYDVKM. The data were produced by immunoSEQ multiplex PCR, yet TCRdb's version contains in-frame clones alone and is incomplete. The sample includes some 98,000 clones, approximately 84% of them seen just once. Donors were drawn from the approximately 120-subject validation cohort, separate from the roughly 700-subject first cohort. A word on this clone: No antigen is known for it.

The chain joins TRBV28 to TRBJ2-7; TRBD1 matches 11 bases. The receptor was derived from a man aged 18 to 35 in good health and CMV-seropositive. Sequences were obtained from PBMCs. The CDR3 here is CASTPGTGGIEQYF. The CDR3 DNA reads as TGTGCCAGCACCCCGGGGACAGGGGGTATCGAGCAGTACTTC.